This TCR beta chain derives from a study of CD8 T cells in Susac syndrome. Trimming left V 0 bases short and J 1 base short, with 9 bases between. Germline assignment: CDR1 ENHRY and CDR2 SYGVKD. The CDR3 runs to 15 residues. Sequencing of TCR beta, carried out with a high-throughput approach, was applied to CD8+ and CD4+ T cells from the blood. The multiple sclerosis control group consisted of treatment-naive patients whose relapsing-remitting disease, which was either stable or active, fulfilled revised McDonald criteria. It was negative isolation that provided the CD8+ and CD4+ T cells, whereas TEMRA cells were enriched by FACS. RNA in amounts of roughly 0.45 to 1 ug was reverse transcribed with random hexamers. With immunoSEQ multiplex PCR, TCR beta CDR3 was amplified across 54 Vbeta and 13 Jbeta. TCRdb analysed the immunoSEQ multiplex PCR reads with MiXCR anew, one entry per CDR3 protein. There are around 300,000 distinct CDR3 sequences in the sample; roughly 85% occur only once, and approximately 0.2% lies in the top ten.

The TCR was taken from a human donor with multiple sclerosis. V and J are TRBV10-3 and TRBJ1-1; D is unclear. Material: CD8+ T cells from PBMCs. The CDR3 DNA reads TGTGCCATCAGTGAGTCTGTCAGAAAGAACACTGAAGCTTTCTTT. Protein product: CAISESVRKNTEAFF.